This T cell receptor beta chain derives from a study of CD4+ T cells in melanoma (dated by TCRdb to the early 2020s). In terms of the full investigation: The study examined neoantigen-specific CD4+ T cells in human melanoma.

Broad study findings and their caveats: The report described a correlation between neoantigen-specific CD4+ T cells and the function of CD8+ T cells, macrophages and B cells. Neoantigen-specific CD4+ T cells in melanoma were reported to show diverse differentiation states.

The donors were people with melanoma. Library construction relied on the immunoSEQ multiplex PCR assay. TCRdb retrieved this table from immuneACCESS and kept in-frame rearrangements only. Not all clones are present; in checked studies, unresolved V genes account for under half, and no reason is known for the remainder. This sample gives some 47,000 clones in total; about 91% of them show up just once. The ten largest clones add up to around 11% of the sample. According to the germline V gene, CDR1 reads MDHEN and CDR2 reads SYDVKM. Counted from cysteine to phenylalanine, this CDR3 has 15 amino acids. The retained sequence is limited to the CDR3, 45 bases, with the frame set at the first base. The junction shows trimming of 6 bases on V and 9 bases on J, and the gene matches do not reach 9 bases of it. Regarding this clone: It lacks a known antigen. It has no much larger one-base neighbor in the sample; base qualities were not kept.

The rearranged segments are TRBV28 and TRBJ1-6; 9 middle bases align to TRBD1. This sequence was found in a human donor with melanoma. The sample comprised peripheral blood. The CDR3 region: CASRYPGQGTSPLHF. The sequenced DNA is TGTGCCAGCAGGTATCCGGGACAGGGTACTTCACCCCTCCACTTT.